This T cell receptor beta chain was identified during a study of T cells in localized non-small cell lung cancer. Here immunoSEQ multiplex PCR was the method, and the copy in TCRdb shows in-frame clones only, minus some. The sample consists of about 36,000 clones, roughly nine tenths of them appearing once. Study-wide results and caveats: A median of approximately 50 clones ranked among the top 100 in tumor appeared in adjacent lung. Overall survival was longer when the density of T cells in the blood was higher. Clonality of T cells reached its maximum in uninvolved adjacent lung, surpassing tumor. Sequencing, confined to only one tumor region, leaves heterogeneity possible.

The V gene's germline CDR1 is SEHNR and CDR2 FQNEAQ (reference sequence). The V and J ends lost 3 bases and 1 base respectively, with 9 bases between them. The CDR3 loop spans 14 amino acids. As to this clone: Antigen specificity is unknown.

The TCR originated in a female donor of 60 years or more with stage I lung adenocarcinoma. This specimen was peripheral blood, taken before any cancer treatment. The gene calls are TRBV7-9 and TRBJ1-2; D is unclear. CDR3 loop: CASSLSRINYGYTF. CDR3 in DNA: TGTGCCAGCAGCTTGTCTCGTATTAACTATGGCTACACCTTC.